These 12 T cell receptor beta chains were sequenced from one sample in a study of radiation and T cells in renal cell carcinoma. Libraries were prepared by immunoSEQ multiplex PCR; TCRdb keeps only in-frame clonotypes and omits some of them. This sample has about 150,000 clones, with 70% to 90% found just once. As to time point: blood 4 weeks post-SBRT, at nephrectomy. Treatment indicated: 15 Gy SBRT to primary tumor, nephrectomy 4 weeks later. The source material was blood, sampled from a patient whose treatment included radiotherapy and nephrectomy. The source of these receptors is a woman aged 50 to 60 with renal cell carcinoma.

This clone was detected a few times. This sequence joins TRBV30 and TRBJ2-4, with D tentatively TRBD2 (6 bases). Germline V gives CDR1 GTSNPN, CDR2 SVGIG (reference sequence). This CDR3 contains 13 residues. The CDR3 sequence is CAGGEIAKNIQYF. The CDR3 DNA reads as TGTGCTGGAGGGGAGATAGCCAAAAACATTCAGTACTTC.

The rearrangement joins TRBV28 to TRBJ2-2; no clear D. The CDR3 length is 12 residues. Germline-derived CDR1 and CDR2 are MDHEN and SYDVKM. V lost 5 bases and J 6 bases, leaving 7 bases between the germline ends. The CDR3 DNA reads TGTGCCAGCAGTCCCCGCTCCGGGGAGCTGTTTTTT. Protein product: CASSPRSGELFF.

This chain joins TRBV7-9 and TRBJ2-5; possibly TRBD1 for D (6 bases). The J call is uncertain, as TRBJ2-7 better fits the DNA end. CDR3 size: 14 residues. Germline CDR1 reads SEHNR; CDR2 reads FQNEAQ (reference sequence). The CDR3 protein is CASSETGYSYEQYF. DNA for the CDR3: TGTGCCAGCAGCGAAACAGGGTACTCCTACGAGCAGTACTTC.

This chain uses TRBV5-6 with TRBJ2-4, with 10 bases lining up with TRBD1. The CDR3 runs to 16 residues. Germline V CDR1 and CDR2: SGHDT, YYEEEE. V lost 4 bases and J lost 6; bases outside the gene matches: 10. CDR3 sequence: CASSQSGQGEGNIQYF. CDR3 coding DNA: TGTGCCAGCAGCCAATCCGGACAGGGGGAAGGAAACATTCAGTACTTC.

The chain carries TRBV7-6 and TRBJ2-7; TRBD2 might be the D (5 bases). Between the trimmed V and J ends, which lost 4 bases and 0 bases, there was a span of 10 bases. Germline V CDR1 and CDR2: SGHVS, FNYEAQ. CDR3 length: 14 amino acids. CDR3 sequence: CASSSAASSYEQYF. CDR3 nucleotides: TGTGCCAGCAGCTCAGCGGCAAGCTCCTACGAGCAGTACTTC.

The rearrangement uses TRBV5-4 and TRBJ2-7; 10 nucleotides align to TRBD2. The CDR3 contains 18 residues. In germline, CDR1 is SGHNT, CDR2 YYREEE (reference sequence). V shed 5 bases and J 0 bases; nucleotides not matched to a gene: 14. CDR3 coding DNA: TGTGCCAGCAGTCTGTTAACTACTAGCGGGATCCCCTCCTACGAGCAGTACTTC. It is translated as CASSLLTTSGIPSYEQYF.

This chain uses TRBV7-3 with TRBJ2-2; TRBD1 matches at 9 bases. The CDR3 is 17 amino acids. V lost 1 base and J lost 10; bases outside the gene matches: 13. The V gene's germline CDR1 is SGHTA and CDR2 FQGTGA. This CDR3 reads CASSLMVTGTGHEELFF. In DNA, the CDR3 is TGTGCCAGCAGCTTAATGGTGACCGGGACAGGGCATGAGGAGCTGTTTTTT. Supplemented by reference TRBV7-3 and TRBJ2-2, the full variable domain reads GAGVSQTPSNKVTEKGKYVELRCDPISGHTALYWYRQSLGQGPEFLIYFQGTGAADDSGLPNDRFFAVRPEGSVSTLKIQRTERGDSAVYLCASSLMVTGTGHEELFFGEGSRLTVL.

This chain uses TRBV28 with TRBJ1-4, with TRBD1 as a possible D gene (5 bases). The CDR3 length is 14 residues. Germline V gene lookup returns CDR1 MDHEN and CDR2 SYDVKM. The V gene lost 5 bases and the J gene lost 11 bases, with 18 bases spanning the gap. CDR3 loop: CASSPLTGQGKLFF. The CDR3 DNA follows: TGTGCCAGCAGTCCCCTAACGGGGCAGGGCAAACTGTTTTTT. The complete variable domain, with remaining parts taken from reference TRBV28 and TRBJ1-4, reads DVKVTQSSRYLVKRTGEKVFLECVQDMDHENMFWYRQDPGLGLRLIYFSYDVKMKEKGDIPEGYSVSREKKERFSLILESASTNQTSMYLCASSPLTGQGKLFFGSGTQLSVL.

This clone was seen only a few times. V and J are TRBV5-1 and TRBJ2-1, with 9 bases fitting TRBD2. J lost 4 bases, V lost 0 bases, and 5 bases had no gene match. CDR1 and CDR2 (germline): SGHRS, YFSETQ. The CDR3 is 16 amino acids. In DNA form, the CDR3 reads TGCGCCAGCAGCTTGGGTTGGACTAGCGTTTACAATGAGCAGTTCTTC. Encoded protein: CASSLGWTSVYNEQFF.

Here the CDR3 reads CASGLAGGLETQYF. The CDR3 region has the DNA TGTGCCAGTGGACTAGCGGGGGGGTTAGAGACCCAGTACTTC. The chain is built from TRBV19 and TRBJ2-5; 15 bases match TRBD2. Germline CDR1 is LNHDA and CDR2 is SQIVND (reference sequence). Trimming at V came to 8 bases and at J to 4 bases, leaving 2 bases not matched to a gene. There are 14 residues in the CDR3. Full variable domain (remainder filled in from reference TRBV19 and TRBJ2-5): DGGITQSPKYLFRKEGQNVTLSCEQNLNHDAMYWYRQDPGQGLRLIYYSQIVNDFQKGDIAEGYSVSREKKESFPLTVTSAQKNPTAFYLCASGLAGGLETQYFGPGTRLLVL.

This clone was found once. The V and J genes are TRBV29-1 and TRBJ1-2; unclear D gene. The V gene lost 4 bases and the J gene lost 8 bases, with 14 bases spanning the gap. The germline CDR1 and CDR2 sequences are SQVTM and ANQGSEA. CDR3 length: 12 amino acids. CDR3 nucleotide sequence: TGCAGCGTTGCCCCGGGAGGGCTGGGCTACACCTTC. Translating gives CSVAPGGLGYTF.

The chain couples TRBV7-6 to TRBJ1-2; D is unresolved. Germline CDR1 reads SGHVS; CDR2 reads FNYEAQ. CDR3 size: 12 residues. V was pared by 5 bases and J by 3 bases, with 7 bases between. The CDR3 reads CASSPGDYGYTF. The CDR3 DNA reads TGTGCCAGCAGCCCGGGCGACTATGGCTACACCTTC. Variable domain in full (rest from reference TRBV7-6 and TRBJ1-2): GAGVSQSPRYKVTKRGQDVALRCDPISGHVSLYWYRQALGQGPEFLTYFNYEAQQDKSGLPNDRFSAERPEGSISTLTIQRTEQRDSAMYRCASSPGDYGYTFGSGTRLTVV.